This T cell receptor (beta chain) was sequenced during a study of T cells in Graves' hyperthyroidism and ophthalmopathy. Study findings and constraints: Using 13 V-J features, a model discriminated ophthalmopathy from stable hyperthyroidism. Ophthalmopathy was model-predicted a median approximately six months pre-onset. Most thyroid clonotypes with frequency above 0.001 were detected in blood.

The trim removed 9 bases at V and 11 bases at J, leaving 9 bases unmatched. This CDR3 is built from 11 residues. The V gene's germline CDR1 is LNHDA and CDR2 SQIVND (reference sequence). Template material for amplifying TCR beta CDR3 regions consisted of RNA transcripts. Carried out on the TCR CDR3, a first-round RT-PCR used the HTBI primer set. TCRdb re-analysed the multiplex PCR reads in MiXCR, keeping a single row per CDR3 protein. The sample shows 500,000 to 600,000 distinct CDR3 sequences, 40% to 50% of them seen only once. Together with thyroid ultrasound, orbital computed tomography, serum thyroxine and TRAb, clinical symptoms were used for diagnoses. A word on this clonotype: Its antigen is currently unknown.

The V call is TRBV19, the J call TRBJ1-1; 7 bases align to TRBD1. Input material: peripheral blood or thyroid tissue (not recorded which). The TCR comes from an adult woman with Graves' disease, either hyperthyroidism or ophthalmopathy (not recorded which). CDR3 nucleotides: TGTGCCAGCAGTGACAGGGTAGAGGCTTTCTTT. Protein: CASSDRVEAFF.